One sample yielded the 4 T cell receptor beta chains listed below, sequenced in a study of PD-1 blockade in classical Hodgkin lymphoma. The table came from immunoSEQ multiplex PCR; TCRdb's copy has only in-frame clones and leaves some out. The repertoire includes 30,000 to 40,000 clones, about 93% of them detected once, and 0.2% to 0.3% sits in the top ten. Each and every patient relapsed after autologous stem cell transplantation, and patients got differing brentuximab vedotin exposure. Using magnetic negative selection, the CD4+ T cells were separated out of thawed PBMCs. The sample in question was CD4+ T cells from blood, obtained at baseline. These receptors came from a human donor with classical Hodgkin lymphoma.

The table lists this clone with a count of one. The chain employs TRBV18 and TRBJ1-1; 8 bases agree with TRBD1. The V gene's germline CDR1 is KGHSH and CDR2 LQKENI. The CDR3 runs to 15 residues. With V trimmed by 3 bases and J by 5 bases, 8 bases remained unmatched. The CDR3 protein is CASSPTDRGITEAFF. The CDR3 bases are TGTGCCAGCTCACCCACCGACAGGGGAATAACTGAAGCTTTCTTT.

The chain has TRBV6-5 and TRBJ1-1, with D maybe TRBD1 (5 bases). CDR1 is MNHEY and CDR2 is SVGAGI in the germline V gene. This CDR3 contains 14 residues. The V and J ends lost 2 bases and 4 bases respectively, with 11 bases between them. For the CDR3, the DNA is TGTGCCAGCAGTTACAATAGGGGTGGCACTGAAGCTTTCTTT. This codes for CASSYNRGGTEAFF.

V gene TRBV6-5 combines with J gene TRBJ2-1; D unclear. With 6 bases removed from V and 9 bases from J, the gap between germline ends came to 18 bases. Germline values: CDR1 MNHEY, CDR2 SVGAGI. The CDR3 is 14 residues long. CDR3 sequence reads: CASSLGPSVSEQFF. The CDR3 nucleotides are TGTGCCAGCAGCCTCGGCCCTTCGGTGAGTGAGCAGTTCTTC.

The gene calls are TRBV2 and TRBJ1-1; a weak D match, TRBD1 (6 bases). The CDR3 contains 14 residues. CDR1 and CDR2 (germline): SNHLY, FYNNEI. The V and J ends lost 6 bases and 4 bases respectively, with 15 bases between them. CDR3 sequence (DNA): TGTGCCAGCAGCGACCAGGGGAGCGGCACTGAAGCTTTCTTT. It yields the protein CASSDQGSGTEAFF.